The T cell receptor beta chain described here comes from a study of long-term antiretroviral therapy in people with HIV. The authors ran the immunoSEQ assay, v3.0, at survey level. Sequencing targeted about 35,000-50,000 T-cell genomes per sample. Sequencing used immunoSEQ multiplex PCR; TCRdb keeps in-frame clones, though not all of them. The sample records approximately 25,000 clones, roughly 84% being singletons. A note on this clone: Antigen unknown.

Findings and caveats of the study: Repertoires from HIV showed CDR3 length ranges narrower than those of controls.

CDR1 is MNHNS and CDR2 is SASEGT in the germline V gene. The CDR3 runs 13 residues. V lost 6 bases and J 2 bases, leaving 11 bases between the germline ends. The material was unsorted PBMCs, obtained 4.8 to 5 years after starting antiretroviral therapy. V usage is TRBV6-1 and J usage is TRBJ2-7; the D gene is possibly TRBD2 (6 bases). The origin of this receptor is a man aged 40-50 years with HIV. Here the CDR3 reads CASSAGLTYEQYF. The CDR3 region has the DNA TGTGCCAGCAGCGCCGGACTAACCTACGAGCAGTACTTC.